This T cell receptor beta chain was identified in a study of T cell responses to AZD1222 COVID-19 vaccine. Study-wide results and caveats: Elevations in Spike-specific TCR breadth and depth followed administration of two AZD1222 doses. There were mostly white British donors and more females than males, and clonal diversity was possibly underestimated. Baseline seropositives among AZD1222 recipients totaled only five to seven.

With 3 bases removed from V and 0 bases from J, the gap between germline ends came to 13 bases. Germline CDR1 reads SGDLS; CDR2 reads YYNGEE. This CDR3 region has 16 residues. Data came from immunoSEQ multiplex PCR; TCRdb stores just in-frame clones and leaves some out. Altogether about 72,000 clones are present, 86% being singletons, with the ten largest covering about 2.4%. As for this clone: No antigen is known for it.

The sequence was obtained from an adult in good health. Sequenced material: peripheral blood, taken on day 0 of AZD1222 vaccination. The chain employs TRBV9 and TRBJ1-3; D is possibly TRBD1 (5 bases). CDR3 loop: CASSARDWSSGNTIYF. CDR3 DNA: TGTGCCAGCAGCGCTCGGGACTGGAGCTCTGGAAACACCATATATTTT.